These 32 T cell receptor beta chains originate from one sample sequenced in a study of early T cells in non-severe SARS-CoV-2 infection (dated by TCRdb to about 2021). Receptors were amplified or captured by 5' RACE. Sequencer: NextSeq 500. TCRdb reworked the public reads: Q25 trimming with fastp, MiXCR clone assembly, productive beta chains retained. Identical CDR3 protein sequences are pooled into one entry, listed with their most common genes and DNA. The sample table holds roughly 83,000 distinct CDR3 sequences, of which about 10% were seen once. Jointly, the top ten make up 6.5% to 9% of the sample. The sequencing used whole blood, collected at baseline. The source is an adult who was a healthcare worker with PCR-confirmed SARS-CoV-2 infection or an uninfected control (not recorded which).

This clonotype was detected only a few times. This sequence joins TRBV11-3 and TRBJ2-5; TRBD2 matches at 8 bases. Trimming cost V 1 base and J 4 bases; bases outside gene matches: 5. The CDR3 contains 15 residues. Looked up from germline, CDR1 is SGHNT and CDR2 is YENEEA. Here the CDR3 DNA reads TGTGCCAGCAGCTTAGGGGCCCTAGCGGGAGAGACCCAGTACTTC. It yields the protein CASSLGALAGETQYF.

The CDR3 sequence is CASSQRPLGTSRSEAFF. DNA of the CDR3: TGCGCCAGCAGCCAACGCCCCTTGGGGACCTCCCGGAGTGAAGCTTTCTTT. The gene calls are TRBV4-1 and TRBJ1-1, with D maybe TRBD1 (5 bases). Germline lookup yields CDR1 MGHRA and CDR2 YSYEKL. This CDR3 has 17 amino acids. V gave up 2 bases and J gave up 7 bases, with 23 bases separating them.

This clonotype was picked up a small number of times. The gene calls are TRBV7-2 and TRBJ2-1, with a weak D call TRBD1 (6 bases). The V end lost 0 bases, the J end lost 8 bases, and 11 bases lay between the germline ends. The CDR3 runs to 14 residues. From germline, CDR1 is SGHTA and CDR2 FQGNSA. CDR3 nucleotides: TGTGCCAGCAGCTTAGCCCGGACAGTCGATGAGCAGTTCTTC. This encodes CASSLARTVDEQFF. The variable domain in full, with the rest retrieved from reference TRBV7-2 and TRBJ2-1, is GAGVSQSPSNKVTEKGKDVELRCDPISGHTALYWYRQSLGQGLEFLIYFQGNSAPDKSGLPSDRFSAERTGGSVSTLTIQRTQQEDSAVYLCASSLARTVDEQFFGPGTRLTVL.

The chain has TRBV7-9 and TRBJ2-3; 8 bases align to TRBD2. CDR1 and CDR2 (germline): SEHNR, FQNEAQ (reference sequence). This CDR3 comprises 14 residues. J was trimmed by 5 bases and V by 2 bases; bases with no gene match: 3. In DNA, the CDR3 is TGTGCCAGCAGCTTAAGCGGGAGTATAGATACGCAGTATTTT. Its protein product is CASSLSGSIDTQYF.

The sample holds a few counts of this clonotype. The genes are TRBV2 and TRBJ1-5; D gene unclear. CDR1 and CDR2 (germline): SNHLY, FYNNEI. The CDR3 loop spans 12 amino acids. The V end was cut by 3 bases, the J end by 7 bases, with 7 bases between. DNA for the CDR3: TGTGCCAGCAGTGAGGAGGTGCAGCCCCAGCATTTT. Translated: CASSEEVQPQHF.

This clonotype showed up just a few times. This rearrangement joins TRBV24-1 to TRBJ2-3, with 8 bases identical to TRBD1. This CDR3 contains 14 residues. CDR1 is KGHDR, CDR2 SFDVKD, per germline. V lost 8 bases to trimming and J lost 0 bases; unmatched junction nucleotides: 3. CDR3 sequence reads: CATTDRESTDTQYF. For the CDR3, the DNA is TGTGCCACCACGGACAGGGAAAGCACAGATACGCAGTATTTT.

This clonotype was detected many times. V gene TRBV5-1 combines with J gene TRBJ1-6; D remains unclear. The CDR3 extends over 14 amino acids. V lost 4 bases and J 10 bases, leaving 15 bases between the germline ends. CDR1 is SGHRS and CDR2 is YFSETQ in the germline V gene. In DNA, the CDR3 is TGCGCCAGCAGCGAGGCAGACACAAGCTCACCCCTCCACTTT. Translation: CASSEADTSSPLHF.

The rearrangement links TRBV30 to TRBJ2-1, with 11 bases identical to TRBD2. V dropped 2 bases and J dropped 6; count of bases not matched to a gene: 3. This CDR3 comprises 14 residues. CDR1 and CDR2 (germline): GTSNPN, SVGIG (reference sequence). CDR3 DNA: TGTGCCTGGAGTACCGGACTAGCGGGCAATGAGCAGTTCTTC. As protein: CAWSTGLAGNEQFF. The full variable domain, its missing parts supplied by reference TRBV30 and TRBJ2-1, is SQTIHQWPATLVQPVGSPLSLECTVEGTSNPNLYWYRQAAGRGLQLLFYSVGIGQISSEVPQNLSASRPQDRQFILSSKKLLLSDSGFYLCAWSTGLAGNEQFFGPGTRLTVL.

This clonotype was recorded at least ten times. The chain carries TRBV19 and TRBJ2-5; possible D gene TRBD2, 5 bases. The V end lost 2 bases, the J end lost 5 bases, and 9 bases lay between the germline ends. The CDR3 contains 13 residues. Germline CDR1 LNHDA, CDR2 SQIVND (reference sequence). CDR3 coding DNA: TGTGCCAGTAGTATATGGGCGGGCGAGACCCAGTACTTC. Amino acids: CASSIWAGETQYF.

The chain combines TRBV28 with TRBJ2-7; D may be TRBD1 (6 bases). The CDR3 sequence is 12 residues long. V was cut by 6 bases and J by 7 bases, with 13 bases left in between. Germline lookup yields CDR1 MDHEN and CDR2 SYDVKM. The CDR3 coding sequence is TGTGCCAGCAGCCAGGACAGCCCTGAGCAGTACTTC. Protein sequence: CASSQDSPEQYF.

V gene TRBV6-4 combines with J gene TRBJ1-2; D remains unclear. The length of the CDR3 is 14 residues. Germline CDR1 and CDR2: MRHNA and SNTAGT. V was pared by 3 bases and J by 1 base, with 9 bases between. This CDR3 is CASSESPSNYGYTF. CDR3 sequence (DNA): TGTGCCAGCAGTGAGTCGCCGAGTAACTATGGCTACACCTTC.

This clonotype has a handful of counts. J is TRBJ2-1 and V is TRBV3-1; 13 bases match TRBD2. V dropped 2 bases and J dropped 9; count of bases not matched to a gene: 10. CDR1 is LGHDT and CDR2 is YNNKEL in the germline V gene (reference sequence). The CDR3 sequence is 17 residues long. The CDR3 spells CASSQLGLAGDISEQFF. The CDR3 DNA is TGTGCCAGCAGCCAACTCGGACTAGCGGGAGATATCAGTGAGCAGTTCTTC.

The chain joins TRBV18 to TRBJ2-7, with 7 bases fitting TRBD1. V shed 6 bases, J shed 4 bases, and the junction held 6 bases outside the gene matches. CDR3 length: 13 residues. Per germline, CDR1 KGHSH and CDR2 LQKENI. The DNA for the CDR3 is TGTGCCAGCTCCCGGACAGGCCTATACGAGCAGTACTTC. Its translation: CASSRTGLYEQYF.

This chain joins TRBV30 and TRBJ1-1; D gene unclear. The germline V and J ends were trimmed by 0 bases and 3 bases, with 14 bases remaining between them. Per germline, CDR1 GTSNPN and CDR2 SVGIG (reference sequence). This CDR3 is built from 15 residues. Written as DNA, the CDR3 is TGTGCCTGGAGTGTACGACGGCGGGCCCACACTGAAGCTTTCTTT. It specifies CAWSVRRRAHTEAFF.

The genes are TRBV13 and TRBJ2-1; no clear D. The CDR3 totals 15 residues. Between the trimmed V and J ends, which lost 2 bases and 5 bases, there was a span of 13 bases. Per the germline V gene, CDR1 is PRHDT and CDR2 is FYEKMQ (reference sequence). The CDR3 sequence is CASSLISVRHNEQFF. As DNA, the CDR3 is TGTGCCAGCAGCTTAATTTCAGTTCGGCACAATGAGCAGTTCTTC.

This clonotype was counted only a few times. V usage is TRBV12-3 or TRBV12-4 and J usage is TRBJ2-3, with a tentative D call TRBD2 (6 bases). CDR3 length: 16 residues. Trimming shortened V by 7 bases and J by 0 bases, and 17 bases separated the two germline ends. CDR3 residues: CASKLRGGPSTDTQYF. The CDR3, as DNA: TGTGCCAGCAAATTGAGAGGAGGGCCGAGCACAGATACGCAGTATTTT.

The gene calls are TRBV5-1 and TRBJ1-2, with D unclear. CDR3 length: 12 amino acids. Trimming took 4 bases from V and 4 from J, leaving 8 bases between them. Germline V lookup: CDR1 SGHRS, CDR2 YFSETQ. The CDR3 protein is CASSPDVYGYTF. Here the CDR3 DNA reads TGCGCCAGCAGCCCGGACGTCTATGGCTACACCTTC.

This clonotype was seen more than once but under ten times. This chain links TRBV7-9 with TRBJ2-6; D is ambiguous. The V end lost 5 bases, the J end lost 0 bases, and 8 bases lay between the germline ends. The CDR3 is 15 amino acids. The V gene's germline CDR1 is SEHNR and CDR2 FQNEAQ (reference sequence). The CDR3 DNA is TGTGCCAGCAGCACACCGCTCTCTGGGGCCAACGTCCTGACTTTC. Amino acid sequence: CASSTPLSGANVLTF. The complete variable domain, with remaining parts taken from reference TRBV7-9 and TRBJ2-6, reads DTGVSQNPRHKITKRGQNVTFRCDPISEHNRLYWYRQTLGQGPEFLTYFQNEAQLEKSRLLSDRFSAERPKGSFSTLEIQRTEQGDSAMYLCASSTPLSGANVLTFGAGSRLTVL.

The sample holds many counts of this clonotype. CDR3 amino acids: CASRTASHGYTF. CDR3 in DNA: TGTGCCAGCAGGACAGCTTCACATGGCTACACCTTC. The gene calls are TRBV27 and TRBJ1-2, with a weak D call TRBD1 (5 bases). Trimming stripped 6 bases from V and 6 bases from J, with 11 bases between. The CDR3 runs 12 residues. Germline CDR1 MNHEY, CDR2 SMNVEV (reference sequence).

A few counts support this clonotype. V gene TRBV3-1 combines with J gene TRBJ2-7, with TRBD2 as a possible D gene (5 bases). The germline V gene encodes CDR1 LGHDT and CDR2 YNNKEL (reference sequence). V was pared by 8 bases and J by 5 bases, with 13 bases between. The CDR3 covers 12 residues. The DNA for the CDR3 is TGTGCCAGCGAATCGAGGGCCGACGAGCAGTACTTC. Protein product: CASESRADEQYF.

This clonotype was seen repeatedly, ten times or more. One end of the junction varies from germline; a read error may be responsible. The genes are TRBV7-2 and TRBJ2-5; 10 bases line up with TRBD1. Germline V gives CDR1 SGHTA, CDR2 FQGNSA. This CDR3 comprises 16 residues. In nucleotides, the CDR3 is TGTGCCAGCAGCTTGCCGGACAGGGGGATTTTCGATGGCTTGAACTTC. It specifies CASSLPDRGIFDGLNF.

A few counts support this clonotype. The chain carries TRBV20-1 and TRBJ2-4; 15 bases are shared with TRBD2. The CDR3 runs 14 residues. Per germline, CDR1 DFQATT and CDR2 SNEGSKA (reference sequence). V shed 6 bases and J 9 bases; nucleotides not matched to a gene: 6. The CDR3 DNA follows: TGCAGTGCCGGACTAGCGGGAGGGTGGGGCATTCAGTACTTC. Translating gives CSAGLAGGWGIQYF.

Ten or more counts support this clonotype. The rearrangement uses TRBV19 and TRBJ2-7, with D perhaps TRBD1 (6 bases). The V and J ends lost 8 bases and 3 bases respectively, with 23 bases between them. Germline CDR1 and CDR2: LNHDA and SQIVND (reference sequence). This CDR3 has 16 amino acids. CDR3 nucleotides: TGTGCCAGTTCCCCGGGCCCCACAGGGATCGGCTACGAGCAGTACTTC. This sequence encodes CASSPGPTGIGYEQYF.

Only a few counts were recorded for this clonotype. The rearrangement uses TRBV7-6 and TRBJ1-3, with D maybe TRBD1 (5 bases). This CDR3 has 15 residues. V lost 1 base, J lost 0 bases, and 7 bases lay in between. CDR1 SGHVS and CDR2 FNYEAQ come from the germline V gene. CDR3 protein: CASSLGQLSGNTIYF. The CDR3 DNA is TGTGCCAGCAGCTTAGGACAGCTCTCTGGAAACACCATATATTTT. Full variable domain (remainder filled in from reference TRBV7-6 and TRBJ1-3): GAGVSQSPRYKVTKRGQDVALRCDPISGHVSLYWYRQALGQGPEFLTYFNYEAQQDKSGLPNDRFSAERPEGSISTLTIQRTEQRDSAMYRCASSLGQLSGNTIYFGEGSWLTVV.

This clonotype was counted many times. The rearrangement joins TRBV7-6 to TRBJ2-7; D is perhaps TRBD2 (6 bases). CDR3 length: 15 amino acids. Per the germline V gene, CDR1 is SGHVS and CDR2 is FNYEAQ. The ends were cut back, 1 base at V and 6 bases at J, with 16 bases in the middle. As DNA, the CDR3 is TGTGCCAGCAGCTTAGAATCTGGGGGGTTTGTCGAGCAGTACTTC. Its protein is CASSLESGGFVEQYF.

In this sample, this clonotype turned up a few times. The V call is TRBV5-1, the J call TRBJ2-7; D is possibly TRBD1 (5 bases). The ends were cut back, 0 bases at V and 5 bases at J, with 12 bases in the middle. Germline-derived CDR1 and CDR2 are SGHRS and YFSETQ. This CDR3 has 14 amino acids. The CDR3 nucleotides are TGCGCCAGCAGCTTGGCCCAAGGGGCCCACGAGCAGTACTTC. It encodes CASSLAQGAHEQYF.

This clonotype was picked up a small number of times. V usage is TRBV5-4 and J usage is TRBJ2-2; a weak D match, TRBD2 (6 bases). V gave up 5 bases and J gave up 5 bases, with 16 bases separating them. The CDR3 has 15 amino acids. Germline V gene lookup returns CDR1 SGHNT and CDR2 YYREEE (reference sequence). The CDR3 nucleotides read TGTGCCAGCAGGATGGGCAGGGAGGATACCGGGGAGCTGTTTTTT. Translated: CASRMGREDTGELFF.

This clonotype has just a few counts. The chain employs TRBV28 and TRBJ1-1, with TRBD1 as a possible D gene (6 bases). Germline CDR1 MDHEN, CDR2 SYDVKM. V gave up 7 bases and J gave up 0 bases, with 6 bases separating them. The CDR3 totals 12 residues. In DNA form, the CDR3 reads TGTGCCAGCAAGGGGGTGAACACTGAAGCTTTCTTT. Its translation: CASKGVNTEAFF.

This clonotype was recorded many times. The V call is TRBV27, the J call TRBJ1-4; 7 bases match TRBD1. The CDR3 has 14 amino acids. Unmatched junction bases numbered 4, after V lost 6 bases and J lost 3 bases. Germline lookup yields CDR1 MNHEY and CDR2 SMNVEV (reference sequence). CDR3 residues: CASRYRGPNEKLFF. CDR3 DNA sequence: TGTGCCAGCAGATACAGGGGACCTAATGAAAAACTGTTTTTT.

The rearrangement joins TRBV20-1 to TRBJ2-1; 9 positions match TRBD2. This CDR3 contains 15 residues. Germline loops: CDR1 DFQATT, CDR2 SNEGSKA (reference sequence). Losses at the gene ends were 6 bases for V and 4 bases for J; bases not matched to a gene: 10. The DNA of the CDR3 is TGCAGTGCGATCCCAAGCGGGAGGACGTACAATGAGCAGTTCTTC. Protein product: CSAIPSGRTYNEQFF.

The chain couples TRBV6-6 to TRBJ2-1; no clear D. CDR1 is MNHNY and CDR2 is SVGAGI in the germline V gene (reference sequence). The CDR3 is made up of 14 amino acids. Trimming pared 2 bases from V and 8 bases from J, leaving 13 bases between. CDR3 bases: TGTGCCAGCAGTTACGATGGTGGGAAGGATGAGCAGTTCTTC. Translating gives CASSYDGGKDEQFF.

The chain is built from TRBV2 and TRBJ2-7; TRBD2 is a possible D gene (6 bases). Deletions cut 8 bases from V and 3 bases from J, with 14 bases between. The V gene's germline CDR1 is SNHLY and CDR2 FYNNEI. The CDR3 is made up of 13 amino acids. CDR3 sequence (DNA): TGTGCCAGCTCGGGAGACAGCCGCTACGAGCAGTACTTC. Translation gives CASSGDSRYEQYF.